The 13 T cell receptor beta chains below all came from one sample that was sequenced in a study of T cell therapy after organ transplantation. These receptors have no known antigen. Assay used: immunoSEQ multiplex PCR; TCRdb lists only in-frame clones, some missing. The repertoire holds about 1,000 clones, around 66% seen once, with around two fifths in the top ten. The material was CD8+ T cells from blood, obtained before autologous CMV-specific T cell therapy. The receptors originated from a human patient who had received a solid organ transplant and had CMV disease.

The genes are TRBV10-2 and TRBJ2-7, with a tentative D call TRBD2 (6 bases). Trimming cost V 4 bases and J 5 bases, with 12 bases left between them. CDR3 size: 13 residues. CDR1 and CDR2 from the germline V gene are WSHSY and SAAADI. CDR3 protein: CASSVSGRHEQYF. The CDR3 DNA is TGCGCCAGCAGTGTGTCAGGGAGGCACGAGCAGTACTTC.

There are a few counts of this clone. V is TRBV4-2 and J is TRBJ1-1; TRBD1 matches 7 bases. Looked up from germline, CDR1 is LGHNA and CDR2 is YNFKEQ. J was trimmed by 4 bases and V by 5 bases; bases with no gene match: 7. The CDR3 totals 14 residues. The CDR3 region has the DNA TGTGCCAGCAGCAATGTTGCAGGGGGCACTGAAGCTTTCTTT. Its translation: CASSNVAGGTEAFF.

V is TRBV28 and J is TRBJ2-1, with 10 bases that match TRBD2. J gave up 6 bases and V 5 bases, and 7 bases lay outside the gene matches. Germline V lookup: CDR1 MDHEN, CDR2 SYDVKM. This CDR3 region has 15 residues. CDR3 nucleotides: TGTGCCAGCAGTCCCGAACTAGCGGGGATCAATGAGCAGTTCTTC. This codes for CASSPELAGINEQFF.

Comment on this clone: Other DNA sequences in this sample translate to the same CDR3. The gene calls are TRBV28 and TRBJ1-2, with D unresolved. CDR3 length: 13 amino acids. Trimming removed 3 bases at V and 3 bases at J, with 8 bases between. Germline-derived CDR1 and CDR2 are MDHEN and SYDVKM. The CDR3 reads CASSFGTDYGYTF. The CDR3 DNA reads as TGTGCCAGCAGTTTCGGCACAGACTATGGCTACACCTTC.

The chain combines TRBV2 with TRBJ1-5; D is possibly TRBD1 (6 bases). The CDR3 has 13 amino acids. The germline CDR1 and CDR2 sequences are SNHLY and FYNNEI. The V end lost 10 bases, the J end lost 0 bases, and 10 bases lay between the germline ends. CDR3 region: CATGDYSNQPQHF. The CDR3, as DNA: TGTGCCACAGGGGATTATAGCAATCAGCCCCAGCATTTT.

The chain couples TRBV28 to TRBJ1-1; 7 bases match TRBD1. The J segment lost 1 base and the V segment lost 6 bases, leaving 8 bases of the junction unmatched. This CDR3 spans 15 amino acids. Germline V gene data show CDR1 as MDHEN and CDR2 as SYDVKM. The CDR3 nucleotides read TGTGCCAGCAGGCTAGGGGGCGCGGCGAACACTGAAGCTTTCTTT. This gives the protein CASRLGGAANTEAFF.

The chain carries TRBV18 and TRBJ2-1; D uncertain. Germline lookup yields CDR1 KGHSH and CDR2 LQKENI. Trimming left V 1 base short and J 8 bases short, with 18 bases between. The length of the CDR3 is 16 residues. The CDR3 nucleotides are TGTGCCAGCTCACCACTTGGATTGGGGATTTATGATGAGCAGTTCTTC. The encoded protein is CASSPLGLGIYDEQFF.

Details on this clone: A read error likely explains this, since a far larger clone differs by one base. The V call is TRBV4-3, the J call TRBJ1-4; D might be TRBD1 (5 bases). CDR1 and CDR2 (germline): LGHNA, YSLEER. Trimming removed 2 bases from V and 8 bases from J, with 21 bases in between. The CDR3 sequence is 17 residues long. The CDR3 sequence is CASSQYGREGYGEKLFF. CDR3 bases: TGCGCCAGCAGCCAATATGGGCGGGAGGGGTACGGGGAAAAACTGTTTTTT.

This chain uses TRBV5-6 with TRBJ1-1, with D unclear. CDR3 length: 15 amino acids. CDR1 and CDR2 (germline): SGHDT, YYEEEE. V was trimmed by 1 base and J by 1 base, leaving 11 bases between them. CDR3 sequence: CASSLNELRNTEAFF. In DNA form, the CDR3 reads TGTGCCAGCAGCTTGAATGAACTGCGGAACACTGAAGCTTTCTTT.

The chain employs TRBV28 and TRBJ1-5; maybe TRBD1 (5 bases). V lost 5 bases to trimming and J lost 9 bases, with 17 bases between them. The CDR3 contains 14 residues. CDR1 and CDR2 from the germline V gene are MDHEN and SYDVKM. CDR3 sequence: CASSGTARFGPQHF. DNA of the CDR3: TGTGCCAGCAGTGGGACGGCGCGATTCGGGCCCCAGCATTTT.

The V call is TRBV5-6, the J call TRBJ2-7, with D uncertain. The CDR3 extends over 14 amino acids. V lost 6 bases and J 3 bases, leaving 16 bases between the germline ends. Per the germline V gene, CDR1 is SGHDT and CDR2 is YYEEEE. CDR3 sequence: CASTPTSGNYEQYF. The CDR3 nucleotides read TGTGCCAGCACCCCCACCTCCGGCAACTACGAGCAGTACTTC.

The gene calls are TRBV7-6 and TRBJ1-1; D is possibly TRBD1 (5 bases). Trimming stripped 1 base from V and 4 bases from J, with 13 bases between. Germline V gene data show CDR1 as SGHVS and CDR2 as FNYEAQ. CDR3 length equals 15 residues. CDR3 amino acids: CASSLGQLGGTEAFF. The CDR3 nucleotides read TGTGCCAGCAGCTTAGGACAGTTAGGAGGCACTGAAGCTTTCTTT. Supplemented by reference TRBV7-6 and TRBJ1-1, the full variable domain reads GAGVSQSPRYKVTKRGQDVALRCDPISGHVSLYWYRQALGQGPEFLTYFNYEAQQDKSGLPNDRFSAERPEGSISTLTIQRTEQRDSAMYRCASSLGQLGGTEAFFGQGTRLTVV.

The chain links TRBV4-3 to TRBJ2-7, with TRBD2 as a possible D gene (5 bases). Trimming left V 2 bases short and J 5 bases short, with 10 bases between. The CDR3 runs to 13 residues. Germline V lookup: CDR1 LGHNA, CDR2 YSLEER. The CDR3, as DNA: TGCGCCAGCAGCCAATCGAGGAGGAACGAGCAGTACTTC. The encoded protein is CASSQSRRNEQYF.